This T cell receptor beta chain was sequenced for a study of cytomegalovirus exposure and HLA in healthy donors. TCRdb's table, derived via immunoSEQ multiplex PCR, lists solely in-frame clones and lacks some. Counted here are around 120,000 clones, about 88% occurring once; the ten biggest clones make up approximately 4.5%. This CDR3 has 16 residues. V lost 4 bases, J lost 4 bases, and 6 bases stayed unmatched. CDR1 and CDR2 from the germline V gene are SGHRS and YFSETQ. The chain combines TRBV5-1 with TRBJ2-1, with 12 bases identical to TRBD2. This clonotype was obtained from a man younger than 30 in good health and CMV-seropositive. The sequenced material came from PBMCs. Here the CDR3 reads CASSLELAGGYNEQFF. The CDR3 coding sequence is TGCGCCAGCAGCCTCGAACTAGCGGGGGGATACAATGAGCAGTTCTTC.